The rows below give T cell receptor beta chains drawn from one sample of a study of shared clonotypes between healthy human individuals. Sequenced by immunoSEQ multiplex PCR; TCRdb stores in-frame clones only, minus some. The sample has some 600,000 clones, approximately 96% seen once; the top ten hold 0.11%. Specimen: naive CD8+ T cells sorted from blood. These receptors originate from a woman in her twenties or thirties in good health. Both conserved end residues are trimmed from each CDR3. A D gene is named only where the DNA matches it firmly. Expanded clones get a size class; other rows say once, few or many, or leave the size out.

j_gene,d_gene,v_gene,abundance,CDR3aa
TRBJ2-3,NA,TRBV28,NA,ASSLWGSPGPTDTQY
TRBJ2-7,NA,TRBV5-4,NA,ASSSGLADSEQY
TRBJ2-7,TRBD1,TRBV6-1,NA,ASSQDRGAYEQY
TRBJ2-5,NA,TRBV5-8,NA,ASRRKTQY
TRBJ2-3,NA,TRBV7-2,NA,ASSFSSWRWTGTDTQY
TRBJ1-2,TRBD1,TRBV6-6,NA,ASSQRQGIDYGYT
TRBJ2-5,NA,TRBV28,NA,ASSSEQYQETQY
NA,NA,TRBV5-6,NA,ASSLGGSNYEQY
TRBJ1-1,NA,TRBV6-6,NA,ASSYSVTTEAF
NA,TRBD2,TRBV7-6,NA,ASSLELAGTYEQY
TRBJ2-1,NA,TRBV9,NA,ASSVESGDEQF
TRBJ2-1,TRBD2,TRBV28,NA,ASSLWGEGYNEQF
TRBJ1-4,NA,TRBV5-4,NA,ASSLGGDGNEKLF
TRBJ2-1,NA,TRBV27,NA,ASSHGGPNEQF
TRBJ2-7,TRBD1,TRBV28,NA,ASRKRQGPYEQY
TRBJ1-5,NA,TRBV6-5,NA,ASSRGGNQPQH
TRBJ2-5,NA,TRBV11-2,NA,ASSPVGHQETQY
TRBJ2-1,NA,TRBV5-4,NA,ASSPRDYNEQF
TRBJ2-7,TRBD1,TRBV7-9,NA,ASSVSSAGQGIYEQY
TRBJ2-2,TRBD2,TRBV13,NA,ASSPVGAGDTGELF
TRBJ2-7,TRBD1,TRBV27,NA,ASFSGTGAHEQY
TRBJ2-1,NA,TRBV28,NA,ASSLGGPYNEQF
TRBJ2-7,NA,TRBV19,NA,ASSIDREGFYEQY
TRBJ2-4,NA,TRBV5-6,NA,ASSFETENIQY
TRBJ2-7,TRBD1,TRBV28,NA,ASSAQPGQGSFPTYEQY
TRBJ1-1,NA,TRBV4-1,NA,ASSQEAGLNTEAF
TRBJ2-1,TRBD2,TRBV19,NA,AVGATSDNEQF
TRBJ1-3,TRBD1,TRBV28,NA,ASSLFQGAAGNTIY
TRBJ2-1,TRBD2,TRBV13,NA,ASSSSGGLAVLNEQF
TRBJ1-5,NA,TRBV28,NA,ASSQDQPQH
TRBJ2-5,NA,TRBV15,NA,ATSSEKQETQY
TRBJ2-1,TRBD1,TRBV27,NA,ASRPGTGMGQF
TRBJ2-7,NA,TRBV19,once,ASSIEGPDAYEQY